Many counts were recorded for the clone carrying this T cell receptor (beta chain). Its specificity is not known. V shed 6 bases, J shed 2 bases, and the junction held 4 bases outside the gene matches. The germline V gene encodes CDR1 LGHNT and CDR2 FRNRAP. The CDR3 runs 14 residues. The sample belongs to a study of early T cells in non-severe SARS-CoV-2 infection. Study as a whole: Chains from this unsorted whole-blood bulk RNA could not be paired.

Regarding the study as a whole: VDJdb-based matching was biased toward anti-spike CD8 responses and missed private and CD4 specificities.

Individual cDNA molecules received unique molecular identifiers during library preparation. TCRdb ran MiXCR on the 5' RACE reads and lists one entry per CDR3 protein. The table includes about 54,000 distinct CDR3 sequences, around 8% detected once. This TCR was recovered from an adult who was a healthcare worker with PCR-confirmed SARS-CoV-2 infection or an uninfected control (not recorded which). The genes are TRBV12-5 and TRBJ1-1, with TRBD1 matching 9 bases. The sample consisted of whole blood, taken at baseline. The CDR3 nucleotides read TGTGCTAGTGGGGGGACAGGGACTAACACTGAAGCTTTCTTT. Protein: CASGGTGTNTEAFF.